This T cell receptor (beta chain) was captured in a study of cytomegalovirus exposure and HLA in healthy donors. Study conclusions and caveats: It was reported that the classifier diagnosed cytomegalovirus status with high specificity and sensitivity in both the original and validation cohorts. The study put 150 to 200 TCR beta chains on its list as cytomegalovirus-associated. CMV antigen specificity was confirmed in vitro for three CMV-associated chains. Most TCRs appeared rarely, but some public TCRs recurred in many donors.

In this sample, this clone turned up a few times. Its antigen is unidentified. Generated by immunoSEQ multiplex PCR, the TCRdb table keeps only in-frame clones and is missing some. The data hold approximately 280,000 clones, with roughly 90% observed a single time. Looked up from germline, CDR1 is LNHDA and CDR2 is SQIVND (reference sequence). The CDR3 runs 11 residues. J gave up 3 bases and V 9 bases, and 2 bases lay outside the gene matches. The sequenced material came from PBMCs. V is TRBV19 and J is TRBJ2-7, with 7 bases identical to TRBD1. The receptor comes from a woman between 18 and 29 years old in good health and CMV-seronegative. CDR3 in DNA: TGTGCCAGCGGGGACAGCTACGAGCAGTACTTC. This gives the protein CASGDSYEQYF. The variable domain in full, completed from reference TRBV19 and TRBJ2-7, reads DGGITQSPKYLFRKEGQNVTLSCEQNLNHDAMYWYRQDPGQGLRLIYYSQIVNDFQKGDIAEGYSVSREKKESFPLTVTSAQKNPTAFYLCASGDSYEQYFGPGTRLTVT.